Listed here are 29 T cell receptor beta chains from one sample, sequenced in a study of PD-1 blockade in classical Hodgkin lymphoma. Relapse after autologous stem cell transplantation occurred in every patient, and brentuximab vedotin exposure varied. CD4+ T cells were purified from thawed PBMCs by negative selection. Measured with immunoSEQ multiplex PCR; TCRdb has only the in-frame clones, and not every one. The table shows approximately 7,100 clones, with 86% occurring only once. The sequencing used CD4+ T cells from blood, collected at baseline. These receptors were collected from a human donor with classical Hodgkin lymphoma.

The J gene is TRBJ2-5, the V gene TRBV28; D ambiguous. Germline V gives CDR1 MDHEN, CDR2 SYDVKM. V gave up 2 bases and J gave up 2 bases, with 6 bases separating them. This CDR3 contains 13 residues. The CDR3 nucleotides read TGTGCCAGCAGTTTAGGTGGGCAAGAGACCCAGTACTTC. Protein sequence: CASSLGGQETQYF.

The V gene is TRBV9, the J gene TRBJ1-2; TRBD1 matches at 7 bases. The junction had 8 bases not matched to a gene; V was cut back by 0 bases and J by 0 bases. The CDR3 sequence is 17 residues long. CDR1 SGDLS and CDR2 YYNGEE come from the germline V gene. The DNA for the CDR3 is TGTGCCAGCAGCGTAGGGACAGGAGCCGGGGCTAACTATGGCTACACCTTC. Encoded protein: CASSVGTGAGANYGYTF.

This clone was observed a few times. The chain carries TRBV18 and TRBJ2-7, with D possibly matching TRBD2 (6 bases). V was cut by 4 bases and J by 4 bases, with 14 bases left in between. Germline CDR1 and CDR2: KGHSH and LQKENI. The CDR3 contains 14 residues. The CDR3 DNA reads as TGTGCCAGCTCACTGGGTGGAGGGGTGTACGAGCAGTACTTC. Encoded protein: CASSLGGGVYEQYF.

The J gene is TRBJ2-3, the V gene TRBV30, with 8 nucleotides matching TRBD1. The CDR3 is made up of 16 amino acids. Trimming at V came to 4 bases and at J to 2 bases, leaving 11 bases not matched to a gene. CDR1 is GTSNPN and CDR2 is SVGIG in the germline V gene (reference sequence). CDR3 in DNA: TGTGCCTGGACCCTGGGGACAGGTACCTACACAGATACGCAGTATTTT. This encodes CAWTLGTGTYTDTQYF.

The rearrangement uses TRBV5-4 and TRBJ2-1; 10 bases fit TRBD2. V shed 6 bases, J shed 8 bases, and the junction held 11 bases outside the gene matches. The CDR3 is 15 residues long. The V gene's germline CDR1 is SGHNT and CDR2 YYREEE (reference sequence). DNA of the CDR3: TGTGCCAGCACCAAAAAGAGCGGGGGGGCCTATGAGCAGTTCTTC. Translation gives CASTKKSGGAYEQFF.

The V call is TRBV5-4, the J call TRBJ2-3, with a tentative D call TRBD2 (6 bases). The CDR3 totals 17 residues. Germline loops: CDR1 SGHNT, CDR2 YYREEE (reference sequence). With 3 bases removed from V and 1 base from J, the gap between germline ends came to 18 bases. The CDR3 here is CASSYKRDSQGTDTQYF. The CDR3 region has the DNA TGTGCCAGCAGCTACAAACGGGACTCTCAGGGCACAGATACGCAGTATTTT.

The count of this clone is one. J is TRBJ2-7 and V is TRBV18; D is ambiguous. Germline-derived CDR1 and CDR2 are KGHSH and LQKENI. The CDR3 length is 14 residues. With 6 bases removed from V and 3 bases from J, the gap between germline ends came to 15 bases. This CDR3 is CASSPLGLNYEQYF. The DNA of the CDR3 is TGTGCCAGCTCCCCTCTGGGGTTGAACTACGAGCAGTACTTC.

The chain has TRBV15 and TRBJ2-3; D is ambiguous. V lost 1 base to trimming and J lost 5 bases, with 1 base between them. This CDR3 is built from 11 residues. Germline V CDR1 and CDR2: LNHNV, YYDKDF (reference sequence). Here the CDR3 DNA reads TGTGCCACCAGCAGAGTAGATACGCAGTATTTT. Its protein is CATSRVDTQYF.

This CDR3 reads CASSFEGTGRTGELFF. CDR3 nucleotide sequence: TGTGCCAGCAGCTTCGAAGGGACAGGGCGAACCGGGGAGCTGTTTTTT. V usage is TRBV7-3 and J usage is TRBJ2-2, with 9 bases fitting TRBD1. The CDR3 runs to 16 residues. Germline loops: CDR1 SGHTA, CDR2 FQGTGA. The J segment lost 5 bases and the V segment lost 3 bases, leaving 7 bases of the junction unmatched. Supplemented by reference TRBV7-3 and TRBJ2-2, the full variable domain reads GAGVSQTPSNKVTEKGKYVELRCDPISGHTALYWYRQSLGQGPEFLIYFQGTGAADDSGLPNDRFFAVRPEGSVSTLKIQRTERGDSAVYLCASSFEGTGRTGELFFGEGSRLTVL.

The rearrangement uses TRBV19 and TRBJ1-2; maybe TRBD1 (6 bases). Germline CDR1 and CDR2: LNHDA and SQIVND (reference sequence). The CDR3 sequence is 15 residues long. The ends were cut back, 3 bases at V and 4 bases at J, with 15 bases in the middle. The CDR3 reads CASSIGPGQAYGYTF. CDR3 DNA: TGTGCCAGTAGTATCGGCCCGGGACAAGCCTATGGCTACACCTTC.

This clone is a singleton in its sample. The J gene is TRBJ2-1, the V gene TRBV11-3, with 8 bases aligning to TRBD2. The V gene end was trimmed by 3 bases and the J gene end by 3 bases; junction bases not matched to a gene: 4. Per the germline V gene, CDR1 is SGHNT and CDR2 is YENEEA. This CDR3 spans 15 amino acids. CDR3 in DNA: TGTGCCAGCAGCTTGCGGGGGGCGATCTACAATGAGCAGTTCTTC. Translation: CASSLRGAIYNEQFF.

J is TRBJ1-5 and V is TRBV28; D unresolved. V was cut by 7 bases and J by 0 bases, with 16 bases left in between. The V gene's germline CDR1 is MDHEN and CDR2 SYDVKM. This CDR3 is built from 16 residues. CDR3 sequence (DNA): TGTGCCAGCACCGTGGGCTGGGCGGATAGCAATCAGCCCCAGCATTTT. Its translation is CASTVGWADSNQPQHF. Based on the CDR3 plus reference TRBV28 and TRBJ1-5, the full variable domain is DVKVTQSSRYLVKRTGEKVFLECVQDMDHENMFWYRQDPGLGLRLIYFSYDVKMKEKGDIPEGYSVSREKKERFSLILESASTNQTSMYLCASTVGWADSNQPQHFGDGTRLSIL.

This chain joins TRBV10-1 and TRBJ2-2, with D possibly being TRBD1 (5 bases). V was clipped by 8 bases and J by 7 bases, with 8 bases between them. Germline CDR1 reads WNHNN; CDR2 reads SYGVQD (reference sequence). The CDR3 sequence is 11 residues long. DNA for the CDR3: TGCGCCAGCCAAAGGGGCGGGGAGCTGTTTTTT. Translated, it gives CASQRGGELFF.

The chain links TRBV7-9 to TRBJ2-2; D remains ambiguous. Trimming left V 1 base short and J 3 bases short, with 12 bases between. The CDR3 has 16 amino acids. Germline V CDR1 and CDR2: SEHNR, FQNEAQ (reference sequence). Here the CDR3 DNA reads TGTGCCAGCAGCTTAGAAATTGCGGCGGACACCGGGGAGCTGTTTTTT. Translating gives CASSLEIAADTGELFF. The entire variable domain, with the rest obtained from reference TRBV7-9 and TRBJ2-2, is as follows: DTGVSQNPRHKITKRGQNVTFRCDPISEHNRLYWYRQTLGQGPEFLTYFQNEAQLEKSRLLSDRFSAERPKGSFSTLEIQRTEQGDSAMYLCASSLEIAADTGELFFGEGSRLTVL.

This chain connects TRBV5-1 to TRBJ1-2; 12 bases are a match to TRBD1. J gave up 4 bases and V 4 bases, and 8 bases lay outside the gene matches. CDR1 and CDR2 (germline): SGHRS, YFSETQ. CDR3 length: 16 amino acids. In DNA form, the CDR3 reads TGCGCCAGCAGCGTGGGACAGGGGGCGGGTCCCTATGGCTACACCTTC. This sequence encodes CASSVGQGAGPYGYTF.

The genes are TRBV2 and TRBJ2-2, with 9 bases fitting TRBD2. The J segment lost 5 bases and the V segment lost 0 bases, leaving 7 bases of the junction unmatched. Germline loops: CDR1 SNHLY, CDR2 FYNNEI. The CDR3 length is 17 residues. CDR3 sequence (DNA): TGTGCCAGCAGTGAAGCGCGGCTAGCGGGGACTACCGGGGAGCTGTTTTTT. Encoded protein: CASSEARLAGTTGELFF.

The V call is TRBV28, the J call TRBJ1-5; D unresolved. The CDR3 contains 17 residues. CDR1 MDHEN and CDR2 SYDVKM come from the germline V gene. Trimming removed 2 bases from V and 2 bases from J, with 16 bases in between. This CDR3 is CASSLLFGFLGNQPQHF. CDR3 DNA sequence: TGTGCCAGCAGTTTACTTTTCGGATTTTTGGGCAATCAGCCCCAGCATTTT.

This clone was seen a handful of times. The genes are TRBV30 and TRBJ1-5, with D tentatively TRBD1 (6 bases). V lost 2 bases to trimming and J lost 5 bases, with 10 bases between them. Per germline, CDR1 GTSNPN and CDR2 SVGIG (reference sequence). The CDR3 consists of 13 residues. CDR3 protein: CAWSNKGDQPQHF. DNA of the CDR3: TGTGCCTGGAGTAACAAGGGGGATCAGCCCCAGCATTTT.

This rearrangement joins TRBV28 to TRBJ2-5; tentatively, D is TRBD1 (6 bases). The V end lost 5 bases, the J end lost 0 bases, and 13 bases lay between the germline ends. From germline, CDR1 is MDHEN and CDR2 SYDVKM. There are 15 residues in the CDR3. The CDR3 DNA is TGTGCCAGCAGTCCCGGGACACTGTACCAAGAGACCCAGTACTTC. Translated, it gives CASSPGTLYQETQYF.

The chain links TRBV5-4 to TRBJ2-2; D ambiguous. V was pared by 4 bases and J by 1 base, with 5 bases between. From germline, CDR1 is SGHNT and CDR2 YYREEE (reference sequence). CDR3 length: 13 residues. CDR3 protein: CASSPENTGELFF. The CDR3 DNA sequence: TGTGCCAGCAGCCCGGAGAACACCGGGGAGCTGTTTTTT. Using reference TRBV5-4 and TRBJ2-2 for the parts outside the CDR3, the full variable domain is ETGVTQSPTHLIKTRGQQVTLRCSSQSGHNTVSWYQQALGQGPQFIFQYYREEENGRGNFPPRFSGLQFPNYSSELNVNALELDDSALYLCASSPENTGELFFGEGSRLTVL.

V is TRBV29-1 and J is TRBJ2-2; D possibly matches TRBD1 or TRBD2 (6 bases each). Trimming cost V 2 bases and J 4 bases, with 17 bases left between them. The CDR3 is 16 residues long. Germline assignment: CDR1 SQVTM and CDR2 ANQGSEA. CDR3 amino acids: CSVESSVGGRTGELFF. CDR3 bases: TGCAGCGTTGAATCGTCCGTTGGGGGGCGCACCGGGGAGCTGTTTTTT.

This clone showed up just once. The V gene is TRBV2, the J gene TRBJ2-2, with 10 positions matching TRBD1. After removal of 7 bases from V and 3 bases from J, the junction contained 5 bases not matched to a gene. Germline loops: CDR1 SNHLY, CDR2 FYNNEI. The CDR3 runs 15 residues. The CDR3 protein is CASKWDRGDTGELFF. The CDR3 DNA reads TGTGCCAGCAAATGGGACAGGGGTGACACCGGGGAGCTGTTTTTT.

The chain is built from TRBV6-1 and TRBJ1-4, with D maybe TRBD1 (5 bases). In germline, CDR1 is MNHNS, CDR2 SASEGT. The CDR3 sequence is 16 residues long. The V and J ends lost 0 bases and 7 bases respectively, with 15 bases between them. This CDR3 reads CASSEARGGFREKLFF. In nucleotides, the CDR3 is TGTGCCAGCAGTGAAGCACGGGGGGGTTTTCGTGAAAAACTGTTTTTT.

The genes are TRBV28 and TRBJ2-1; no reliable D call. The germline V gene has CDR1 MDHEN and CDR2 SYDVKM. The CDR3 length is 22 residues. Trimming left V 2 bases short and J 6 bases short, with 35 bases between. CDR3 DNA: TGTGCCAGCAGTTTACCCGGAACGGCTCCCGTTTTTGCTATCATGAGCCGCAATGAGCAGTTCTTC. It specifies CASSLPGTAPVFAIMSRNEQFF.

The chain has TRBV5-1 and TRBJ1-2, with a weak D call TRBD1 (5 bases). Germline V lookup: CDR1 SGHRS, CDR2 YFSETQ. The CDR3 is 12 amino acids. V was trimmed by 4 bases and J by 8 bases, leaving 12 bases between them. The CDR3 nucleotides read TGCGCCAGCAGCGAAACAGGTGGCGGCTACACCTTC. Translating gives CASSETGGGYTF.

The chain recombines TRBV5-1 with TRBJ2-7; D perhaps matches TRBD2 (6 bases). V was trimmed by 0 bases and J by 2 bases, leaving 18 bases between them. There are 17 residues in the CDR3. CDR1 and CDR2 from the germline V gene are SGHRS and YFSETQ. The CDR3 protein is CASSLAGPTIAAYEQYF. CDR3 nucleotides: TGCGCCAGCAGCTTGGCTGGTCCTACTATAGCGGCCTACGAGCAGTACTTC.

The chain links TRBV5-4 to TRBJ2-5, with D perhaps matching TRBD2 (6 bases). The germline CDR1 and CDR2 sequences are SGHNT and YYREEE (reference sequence). The CDR3 loop spans 14 amino acids. The V end lost 4 bases, the J end lost 5 bases, and 15 bases lay between the germline ends. The CDR3 DNA sequence: TGTGCCAGCAGCGGGGGGACCTACGGGGAGACCCAGTACTTC. It yields the protein CASSGGTYGETQYF.

The gene calls are TRBV5-1 and TRBJ1-5; D is perhaps TRBD1 (5 bases). Per germline, CDR1 SGHRS and CDR2 YFSETQ. The CDR3 totals 14 residues. V lost 0 bases and J lost 4, with 8 bases in between. The CDR3 DNA sequence: TGCGCCAGCAGCTTGGAGGGGCCTAATCAGCCCCAGCATTTT. Amino acid sequence: CASSLEGPNQPQHF.

This chain joins TRBV6-1 and TRBJ2-7; D possibly matches TRBD1 or TRBD2 (6 bases each). CDR1 and CDR2 (germline): MNHNS, SASEGT. The CDR3 loop spans 15 amino acids. V was pared by 3 bases and J by 4 bases, with 16 bases between. In DNA, the CDR3 is TGTGCCAGCAGTGACCGCCCGGAGGGGGGTTACGAGCAGTACTTC. Its protein product is CASSDRPEGGYEQYF.